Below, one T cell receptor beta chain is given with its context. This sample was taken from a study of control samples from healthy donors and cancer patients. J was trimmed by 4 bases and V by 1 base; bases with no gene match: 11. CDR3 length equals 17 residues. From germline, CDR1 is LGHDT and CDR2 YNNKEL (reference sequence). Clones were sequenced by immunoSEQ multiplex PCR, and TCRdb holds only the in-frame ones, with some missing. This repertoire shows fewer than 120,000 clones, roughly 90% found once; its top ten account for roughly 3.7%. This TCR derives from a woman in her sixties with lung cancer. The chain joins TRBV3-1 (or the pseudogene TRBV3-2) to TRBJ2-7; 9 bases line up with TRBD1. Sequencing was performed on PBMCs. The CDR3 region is CASSQGEGTGRTYEQYF. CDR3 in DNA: TGTGCCAGCAGCCAAGGGGAAGGGACAGGGAGGACGTACGAGCAGTACTTC.